This T cell receptor beta chain was retrieved from a study of blood T cells in healthy people across ages. Healthy Caucasians from Russia aged about 6 to 90 served as donors. Every donor gave 8.5 to 10 milliliters of peripheral blood. At least 5.5 micrograms of total RNA were extracted per sample. The use of a sample-barcoded 5' primer and a J-beta primer mix characterized a second PCR of about 7 to 12 cycles. TCRdb recomputed calls from the 5' RACE reads with MiXCR, one row per CDR3 protein. This table has roughly 1,800,000 distinct CDR3 sequences, 40% to 55% appearing once. This clonotype has just a few counts. Trimming took 4 bases from V and 2 from J; bases not matched to a gene: 8. The germline V gene encodes CDR1 LGHDT and CDR2 YNNKEL (reference sequence). The CDR3 spans 16 residues.

The origin of this receptor is a woman aged 40 to 50 in good health. The rearrangement uses TRBV3-1 and TRBJ2-7; 10 nucleotides align to TRBD2. Sample: blood. The CDR3 region is CASSLAPSGGAYEQYF. In DNA, the CDR3 is TGTGCCAGCAGCCTCGCCCCTAGCGGGGGTGCCTACGAGCAGTACTTC.